This T cell receptor beta chain was sequenced in a study of neoadjuvant anti-PD-1 for oral cavity cancer (dated by TCRdb to about 2021). Looking at the study overall: Three to four biweekly doses of nivolumab at 3 mg/kg were mostly administered to patients before curative-intent surgical resection. Patients without progression received a fourth nivolumab dose around day 43 and underwent definitive surgical resection on days 50-56. Patients with complete response, partial response or stable disease by RECIST 1.1 were defined as responders, whereas patients with progression were defined as non-responders. There were 12 patients in the parent correlative cohort, and the response rate was 33%. What the authors observed across the whole study: Higher pretreatment blood Treg/Th17 ratios correlated with both higher pretreatment blood TCRbeta clonality and lower post-treatment tumor TCRbeta clonality. Only a few patients per response group were included in the TCR analyses, and the authors called for validation in larger cohorts. After neoadjuvant nivolumab, significantly higher T cell clonality (Gini index) was found within PBMCs in non-responders than in responders.

PBMC libraries used mostly 480 ng of input genomic DNA for deep sequencing, with six replicates per sample. Following the manufacturer's instructions, the team built TCRbeta libraries using the immunoSEQ hsTCRbeta kit. An Illumina NovaSeq 6000 S4 flow cell was used to sequence the final libraries, which had first been combined to 3 nM. As for how the authors treated the data: The immunoSEQ Analyzer handled quality control and preprocessing of the raw data. The analysis was restricted to productive rearrangements, with each unique CDR3 amino acid sequence defining a clonotype. Repertoire clonality was estimated as the Gini-Simpson index, which was calculated using the R package tcR. Student's t test was used to compare Gini indices, while Pearson correlation assessed associations with tumor size change. TCRdb stores this immuneACCESS table with in-frame sequences only. Part of the clones is absent; in the studies checked, under half of the shortfall reflects unresolved V genes, and no reason is known for the rest. V, J and clone size reflect that table, while D and trimming were determined from the DNA. For this sample the table gives 55,000 to 75,000 clones, of which less than 90% were detected only once. The top ten clonotypes cover 2.5% to 3.5% of the sample.

Its CDR3 holds 16 amino acids, cysteine through phenylalanine. The CDR3 DNA has 48 bases and is translated from base 1. Clipping removes 3 bases from V and 3 bases from J, with 6 as the unmatched junction base count. The germline V gene sets CDR1 to SGHVS and CDR2 to FQNEAQ. The intended sense of this specimen's time point label: after neoadjuvant nivolumab, at surgical resection. Patients had been newly diagnosed with stage II-IVA oral cavity squamous cell carcinoma, and no prior systemic or radiation treatment had been given to the patients. Everyone in the cohort had locally advanced, HPV-negative oral cavity squamous cell carcinoma. Peripheral blood mononuclear cells were analyzed directly and were not maintained or expanded in culture. The samples were drawn from a longitudinal correlative study tied to a single-arm phase II trial testing neoadjuvant nivolumab in oral cavity squamous cell carcinoma. Subject-matched pre- and post-treatment PBMCs and tumors from three responders and three non-responders underwent genomic DNA-based TCRbeta sequencing. Peripheral blood mononuclear cells were drawn once before nivolumab treatment and a second time after treatment, when surgery took place. Genomic DNA was isolated from PBMCs using the Maxwell RSC DNA from Cells kit.

About this clone: The target of this receptor is not known. There are no base qualities to consult, and no much larger clone falls within one base.

The chain is made from TRBV7-8 and TRBJ1-5, with 9 bases aligning to TRBD1. This TCR derives from a person between 40 and 79 years old with oral cavity squamous cell carcinoma. This material consisted of PBMCs, taken after nivolumab (anti-PD-1) treatment. The DNA sequence is as follows: TGTGCCAGCAGCTTTCGGACAGGGGCGGACAATCAGCCCCAGCATTTT. This translates into CASSFRTGADNQPQHF.